This T cell receptor beta chain stems from a study of T cells in localized non-small cell lung cancer (dated by TCRdb to 2018 to 2020). Concerning the study at large: Comparing tumors with uninvolved tumor-adjacent lungs, the study looked at the T cell repertoires of hundreds of patients with early-stage NSCLC. The cohort consisted of under 300 treatment-naive NSCLC patients whose localized lung tumors had been resected. A mean age of around 66 years was recorded for the NSCLC patients, of whom roughly 130 were male and 95 to 110 were female. Paper-wide results and their limitations: Uninvolved tumor-adjacent lung showed the highest T cell clonality, higher than tumor, which suggests more focused antigenic responses in the uninvolved tumor-adjacent lung. Because of the exploratory design, TCR variables were selected using unadjusted p-values without false-discovery rate correction. Because multi-region tumor sequencing was not performed, intratumor heterogeneity could not be ruled out. A median of roughly 56 of the top 100 tumor clones were detected in paired uninvolved adjacent lung, and around 30 of these tumor clones were also found among the top 100 clones of the paired uninvolved adjacent lung. Higher T cell density in blood was associated with longer overall survival, whereas higher clonality in adjacent lung was associated with shorter survival.

The table lists this clone with a few counts. Its binding antigen is unknown. Base-call qualities are not available, and no considerably larger clone is one nucleotide away. The immunoSEQ Assay was used to sequence TCR beta CDR3 regions from DNA. As for the authors' bioinformatics: T cell density was computed as TCR beta template counts normalized to usable DNA estimated by amplifying housekeeping genes. Richness was estimated with the preseqR package, extrapolating to 400,000 templates for PBMC samples and 120,000 templates for tissue samples. Clonality was taken to be one minus Pielou's evenness. Tissue-enriched TCRs were identified by differential abundance testing using productive amino-acid clonotypes, minimum total count 5 and alpha 0.1. The Jaccard Index and the Morisita Overlap Index were used to quantify repertoire overlap between compartments. GLIPH grouped TCR beta CDR3s together with public tetramer-defined viral CDR3s, and a viral motif had to include at least three viral sequences and also show V-gene enrichment. Held by TCRdb, this immuneACCESS table contains in-frame sequences only and omits some clones. Under half of the omission traces to an unresolved V gene where checked; the cause of the rest is unknown. That table supplies the V and J calls and clone size; D and trimming were determined from the DNA. The sample yields 15,000 to 20,000 clones; about 80% were counted once. The ten largest clonotypes hold roughly 29% of the sample.

The CDR3, cysteine through phenylalanine, is 14 amino acids long. Just the 42-base CDR3 DNA is kept, in frame starting at base 1. Based on the germline V gene, the CDR1 and CDR2 sequences are SGHDT and YYEEEE. V is cut back by 5 bases and J by 0 bases, with 5 bases in the junction unmatched. At diagnosis, tumor, uninvolved tumor-adjacent lung and peripheral blood were collected and then preserved as a mix of FFPE and fresh-frozen material. For TCR repertoire profiling, blood samples were analyzed as peripheral blood mononuclear cells. The sample here was peripheral blood, taken before any cancer treatment. The receptor was derived from a male donor aged 60 or older with stage I lung adenocarcinoma. The chain couples TRBV5-6 to TRBJ2-7; 7 of the junction bases match TRBD1. The CDR3 region reads CASSPRTGSYEQYF. Read as DNA, the sequence is TGTGCCAGCAGTCCCCGGACAGGCTCCTACGAGCAGTACTTC.